A single sample gave rise to the 23 T cell receptor beta chains below, sequenced in a study of shared T cell receptors in the human thymus (dated by TCRdb to 2020 to 2023). The library was prepared using the immunoSEQ multiplex PCR assay. The source is immuneACCESS, and TCRdb retained only in-frame sequences with V and J called. Part of the clones is not carried over; for the studies checked, unresolved V genes explain less than half of this, and the remainder is unexplained. Counted in this sample were hundreds of thousands of clones; around 87% of them appeared once. The top ten hold 0.0094% of the sample. These data were also filed under a second study, of human thymus T cells.

The sample taken for sequencing was thymocytes. These receptors were obtained from a boy in the first two years of life with a congenital heart defect. Donor details come from another sample of the same person, matched by shared clones.

The chain recombines TRBV28 with TRBJ2-2; 8 nucleotides match TRBD2. Germline CDR1 MDHEN, CDR2 SYDVKM. The V segment lost 0 bases and the J segment 1 base; nucleotides outside the gene matches: 7. The CDR3 is made up of 18 amino acids. The CDR3 DNA reads as TGTGCCAGCAGTTTATGCAGCGGGAGCGGGGGGAACACCGGGGAGCTGTTTTTT. This gives the protein CASSLCSGSGGNTGELFF.

This chain joins TRBV27 and TRBJ2-7, with D unresolved. Trimming stripped 8 bases from V and 1 base from J, with 6 bases between. This CDR3 comprises 11 residues. Germline CDR1 MNHEY, CDR2 SMNVEV (reference sequence). As DNA, the CDR3 is TGTGCCAGCCCCTTTTCCTACGAGCAGTACTTC. Its translation is CASPFSYEQYF.

The V and J genes are TRBV6-5 and TRBJ2-2, with 7 bases that match TRBD2. The CDR3 consists of 15 residues. Trimming at V came to 8 bases and at J to 7 bases, leaving 13 bases not matched to a gene. CDR1 MNHEY and CDR2 SVGAGI come from the germline V gene. This chain's CDR3 is CASEKGGSSIGELFF. CDR3 DNA: TGTGCCAGCGAGAAGGGCGGGAGTAGTATCGGGGAGCTGTTTTTT.

This clone was found once. V is TRBV15 and J is TRBJ2-5; 8 nucleotides agree with TRBD2. The V gene end was trimmed by 0 bases and the J gene end by 1 base; junction bases not matched to a gene: 10. CDR3 length: 18 amino acids. Per germline, CDR1 LNHNV and CDR2 YYDKDF (reference sequence). The CDR3 spells CATSREEAAGGSQETQYF. The CDR3 coding sequence is TGTGCCACCAGCAGAGAAGAGGCGGCGGGAGGTAGCCAAGAGACCCAGTACTTC.

This chain connects TRBV4-2 to TRBJ2-7; 7 bases map to TRBD1. The length of the CDR3 is 14 residues. Trimming removed 2 bases from V and 6 bases from J; junction bases left unmatched: 7. Germline V gives CDR1 LGHNA, CDR2 YNFKEQ. In DNA form, the CDR3 reads TGTGCCAGCAGCCAATGGTCACAGGGGTTCGAGCAGTACTTC. The encoded protein is CASSQWSQGFEQYF.

The V and J genes are TRBV14 and TRBJ2-3, with D maybe TRBD1 (5 bases). This CDR3 comprises 12 residues. V was pared by 2 bases and J by 6 bases, with 6 bases between. Germline values: CDR1 SGHDN, CDR2 FVKESK. The CDR3 region has the DNA TGTGCCAGCAGCCAAAGGGGTGATACGCAGTATTTT. This translates into CASSQRGDTQYF.

The chain recombines TRBV29-1 with TRBJ1-3, with D hard to call. The CDR3 covers 13 residues. Looked up from germline, CDR1 is SQVTM and CDR2 is ANQGSEA. Trimming pared 1 base from V and 0 bases from J, leaving 4 bases between. The CDR3 DNA follows: TGCAGCGTTGAAGTGAGCTCTGGAAACACCATATATTTT. Translated: CSVEVSSGNTIYF.

The rearrangement uses TRBV10-2 and TRBJ2-2; 8 bases are shared with TRBD2. CDR1 is WSHSY and CDR2 is SAAADI in the germline V gene. This CDR3 is 15 amino acids long. V shed 9 bases, J shed 2 bases, and the junction held 8 bases outside the gene matches. The CDR3 is CASRFGRVNTGELFF. As DNA, the CDR3 is TGCGCCAGTAGGTTCGGGAGGGTAAACACCGGGGAGCTGTTTTTT.

The chain combines TRBV16 with TRBJ1-2; D is ambiguous. This CDR3 is 16 amino acids long. Germline-derived CDR1 and CDR2 are KGHSY and FQNENV. Trimming stripped 4 bases from V and 5 bases from J, with 20 bases between. Written as DNA, the CDR3 is TGTGCCAGCAGCCGATCCCATTGGCAGGCTCGGTATGGCTACACCTTC. This codes for CASSRSHWQARYGYTF. Filled out from reference TRBV16 and TRBJ1-2, the complete variable domain reads GEEVAQTPKHLVRGEGQKAKLYCAPIKGHSYVFWYQQVLKNEFKFLISFQNENVFDETGMPKERFSAKCLPNSPCSLEIQATKLEDSAVYFCASSRSHWQARYGYTFGSGTRLTVV.

There are a few counts of this clone. One junction end does not reproduce the germline sequence, and a read error may be involved. The same CDR3 also results from other DNA sequences found in this sample. The chain combines TRBV4-3 with TRBJ1-6; D is perhaps TRBD1 (5 bases). The length of the CDR3 is 18 residues. Germline lookup yields CDR1 LGHNA and CDR2 YSLEER. CDR3 nucleotides: TGCGCCAGCAGCCGAGAAAGCCAGGGTCGCTCCTATAATTCCCCCCTCCACTTT. Translation: CASSRESQGRSYNSPLHF.

This clone has only one observation. This rearrangement joins TRBV7-9 to TRBJ1-3; D is possibly TRBD1 (6 bases). This CDR3 contains 16 residues. Looked up from germline, CDR1 is SEHNR and CDR2 is FQNEAQ (reference sequence). Between the trimmed V and J ends, which lost 4 bases and 0 bases, there was a span of 13 bases. The CDR3 here is CASSSPGDRSGNTIYF. CDR3 nucleotide sequence: TGTGCCAGCAGCTCTCCAGGGGATCGCTCTGGAAACACCATATATTTT.

This chain's CDR3 is CASEKNEQFF. For the CDR3, the DNA is TGTGCCAGCGAGAAGAATGAGCAGTTCTTC. The V call is TRBV28, the J call TRBJ2-1; D is uncertain. V lost 8 bases and J lost 7, with 6 bases in between. CDR1 MDHEN and CDR2 SYDVKM come from the germline V gene. The CDR3 is 10 residues long.

As DNA, the CDR3 is TGCGCCAGCAGCGCCGGGACAATCGATGAGCAGTTCTTC. Translated: CASSAGTIDEQFF. V is TRBV5-1 and J is TRBJ2-1; tentatively, D is TRBD1 (6 bases). The CDR3 is made up of 13 amino acids. Germline CDR1 is SGHRS and CDR2 is YFSETQ. Between the trimmed V and J ends, which lost 4 bases and 8 bases, there was a span of 13 bases.

The chain employs TRBV7-6 and TRBJ1-5, with 8 bases matching TRBD1. CDR1 is SGHVS and CDR2 is FNYEAQ in the germline V gene. V trimming: 1 base; J trimming: 7 bases; junction bases outside the gene matches: 6. The CDR3 totals 15 residues. CDR3 residues: CASSLGQGIDQPQHF. For the CDR3, the DNA is TGTGCCAGCAGCTTAGGACAGGGGATCGACCAGCCCCAGCATTTT. Combining the CDR3 with reference TRBV7-6 and TRBJ1-5 gives the whole variable domain GAGVSQSPRYKVTKRGQDVALRCDPISGHVSLYWYRQALGQGPEFLTYFNYEAQQDKSGLPNDRFSAERPEGSISTLTIQRTEQRDSAMYRCASSLGQGIDQPQHFGDGTRLSIL.

The gene calls are TRBV5-6 and TRBJ2-7; tentatively, D is TRBD1 (5 bases). This CDR3 spans 16 amino acids. The ends were cut back, 1 base at V and 6 bases at J, with 20 bases in the middle. From germline, CDR1 is SGHDT and CDR2 YYEEEE. The DNA of the CDR3 is TGTGCCAGCAGCTTGTTCAGGGCGGCGATTATCGGCGAGCAGTACTTC. Protein sequence: CASSLFRAAIIGEQYF.

The rearrangement links TRBV28 to TRBJ1-5, with D unclear. Trimming stripped 5 bases from V and 11 bases from J, with 34 bases between. The CDR3 contains 19 residues. CDR1 is MDHEN and CDR2 is SYDVKM in the germline V gene. The chain's CDR3 is CASSILMGSAGYRPSAQHF. The CDR3 region has the DNA TGTGCCAGCAGTATATTGATGGGGAGTGCGGGATACCGACCATCGGCCCAGCATTTT.

The chain employs TRBV27 and TRBJ1-5, with 7 positions matching TRBD1. The CDR3 consists of 14 residues. J was trimmed by 9 bases and V by 6 bases; bases with no gene match: 11. From germline, CDR1 is MNHEY and CDR2 SMNVEV (reference sequence). CDR3 sequence reads: CASRPNRGLGPQHF. DNA for the CDR3: TGTGCCAGCAGACCCAACAGGGGCCTAGGGCCCCAGCATTTT.

The chain employs TRBV10-2 and TRBJ2-5, with 10 positions matching TRBD1. This CDR3 comprises 16 residues. The junction had 10 bases not matched to a gene; V was cut back by 7 bases and J by 2 bases. Germline V gives CDR1 WSHSY, CDR2 SAAADI. The CDR3 DNA sequence: TGCGCCAGCACTGCGCTCCGGGACAGGGGACAAGAGACCCAGTACTTC. Translation: CASTALRDRGQETQYF.

The chain carries TRBV9 and TRBJ2-3; the D gene is possibly TRBD2 (7 bases). This CDR3 has 12 amino acids. Germline CDR1 is SGDLS and CDR2 is YYNGEE. The germline V and J ends were trimmed by 7 bases and 5 bases, with 11 bases remaining between them. The CDR3 region has the DNA TGTGCCAGCGGGGGCGGGGGAGATACGCAGTATTTT. Protein: CASGGGGDTQYF.

The chain joins TRBV2 to TRBJ2-1, with 7 bases identical to TRBD1. Per germline, CDR1 SNHLY and CDR2 FYNNEI. J was trimmed by 9 bases and V by 6 bases; bases with no gene match: 5. The CDR3 totals 12 residues. CDR3 sequence (DNA): TGTGCCAGCAGGGGTACAGGGGTTGAGCAGTTCTTC. It codes for CASRGTGVEQFF.

J is TRBJ2-1 and V is TRBV5-8; 7 bases align to TRBD2. CDR3 length: 16 amino acids. Germline CDR1 is SGHTS and CDR2 is YDEGEE. V lost 6 bases, J lost 2 bases, and 11 bases stayed unmatched. The CDR3 loop reads CASTPPLADTYNEQFF. The CDR3 coding sequence is TGTGCCAGCACCCCGCCCCTAGCGGATACCTACAATGAGCAGTTCTTC.

The sample holds a few counts of this clone. The rearrangement uses TRBV18 and TRBJ2-1; 7 bases map to TRBD2. This CDR3 region has 15 residues. Germline lookup yields CDR1 KGHSH and CDR2 LQKENI. With 0 bases clipped from V and 4 bases from J, the junction kept 3 bases outside the gene matches. Here the CDR3 reads CASSPPGGSYNEQFF. CDR3 nucleotide sequence: TGTGCCAGCTCACCACCCGGCGGGAGTTACAATGAGCAGTTCTTC.

This rearrangement joins TRBV15 to TRBJ2-1; 14 nucleotides agree with TRBD2. CDR3 size: 22 residues. The trim removed 0 bases at V and 0 bases at J, leaving 13 bases unmatched. CDR1 LNHNV and CDR2 YYDKDF come from the germline V gene (reference sequence). CDR3 amino acids: CATSRDNRTSGRTYFSYNEQFF. In nucleotides, the CDR3 is TGTGCCACCAGCAGAGATAACAGGACTAGCGGGAGGACTTACTTCTCCTACAATGAGCAGTTCTTC.